The T cell receptor (beta chain) described here comes from a study of blood T cell repertoires in COVID-19. About the research overall: Acute-phase and convalescent COVID-19 samples originated in the United States, Italy and Spain.

Original handling: Scientists estimated how many nucleated cells there were by amplifying reference gene primers. Profiling relied on immunoSEQ multiplex PCR, and the TCRdb table lists in-frame clones only, not all of them. The V and J calls and clone size were taken over from that table, and D and trimming were inferred from the DNA. The sample includes around 35,000 clones, 81% of them seen just once. In germline, CDR1 is MNHEY, CDR2 SMNVEV (reference sequence). V shed 4 bases and J shed 6 bases, with 19 bases lying between them. This CDR3 has 16 residues. V is TRBV27 and J is TRBJ1-5, with D perhaps matching TRBD1 (6 bases). This receptor was obtained from a man in his 70s with COVID-19, enrolled during active disease. The sample comprised peripheral blood. Written as DNA, the CDR3 is TGTGCCAGCAGTTCATTTCAGAAAGGGGGATCTCAGCCCCAGCATTTT. Translated: CASSSFQKGGSQPQHF.